This is a list of T cell receptor beta chains from one sample in a study of OX40 agonist ivuxolimab in advanced cancers. TCRdb's copy holds only in-frame clones and misses some; the assay was immunoSEQ multiplex PCR. The sample consists of about 20,000 clones, under 90% of them appearing once. The sample in question was CD4+ or CD8+ T cells sorted from blood, obtained in a trial of the OX40 agonist ivuxolimab. The receptors were gathered from an adult with an advanced solid tumor such as melanoma, head and neck, liver or kidney cancer. Both conserved end residues are trimmed from each CDR3. Each record gives: J gene, V gene, CDR3 protein.

>TRBJ1-1|TRBV28
ASSPLGYTEAF
>TRBJ1-2|TRBV5-5
ASSLVTGGSGYT
>TRBJ1-1|TRBV11-3
ASSVSVNTEAF
>TRBJ2-2|TRBV9
ASSVVGAGTGELF
>TRBJ2-5|TRBV25-1
ASSDSRGKYQETQY
>TRBJ2-7|TRBV4-1
ASSQVLRDRYVSEQY
>TRBJ2-7|TRBV7-6
ASSLGYGQGGEQY
>TRBJ2-1|TRBV4-1
ASSRSSGGAFNEQF
>TRBJ2-7|TRBV20-1
SARQGYEQY
>TRBJ1-3|TRBV28
ASSFISISGNTIY
>TRBJ1-5|TRBV7-6
ASSQGGGAYQPQH
>TRBJ1-5|TRBV27
ASSFGRGGNQPQH
>TRBJ2-7|TRBV27
ASSLGTGAGTYEQY
>TRBJ2-7|TRBV27
ASSLADRGEQY
>TRBJ2-2|TRBV7-3
ASSLTGELF
>TRBJ1-2|TRBV9
ASSVAVTEDGYT
>TRBJ1-1|TRBV9
ASSYASGSTEAF
>TRBJ2-3|TRBV7-8
ASSLDGFTDTQY
>TRBJ2-7|TRBV6-1
ASSEWPSYEQY
>TRBJ2-3|TRBV19
ASTTEETRVPDTQY
>TRBJ2-7|TRBV7-6
ASSPGLANEQY
>TRBJ1-1|TRBV7-2
ASSLELRTADTEAF
>TRBJ1-3|TRBV7-8
ASSLGPTGSSGNTIY
>TRBJ2-7|TRBV6-5
ASSYTPGSPNEQY
>TRBJ2-5|TRBV27
ASSSTAGETQY
>TRBJ2-3|TRBV7-9
ASSWGGDTDTQY
>TRBJ1-4|TRBV5-1
ASWEGTGEEKLF
>TRBJ2-3|TRBV4-2
ASSQTGPGGTDTQY
>TRBJ1-1|TRBV7-2
ASSLASGRWNTEAF
>TRBJ1-2|TRBV9
ASTRSEDYGYT
>TRBJ2-1|TRBV9
ASSVANRLARDEQF
>TRBJ1-1|TRBV29-1
SVDDGNLNTEAF
>TRBJ2-7|TRBV19
ASSIKGTLDEQY
>TRBJ1-1|TRBV6-1
ASSEWPLGQGDTEAF
>TRBJ1-1|TRBV5-6
ASSLGGGGATEAF
>TRBJ2-3|TRBV18
ASSWDSYTDTQY
>TRBJ2-1|TRBV7-7
ASSAIQGSTYNEQF
>TRBJ1-3|TRBV21-1
ASRKPRTACSGNTIY
>TRBJ1-2|TRBV9
ASSVGALSVYGYT
>TRBJ2-1|TRBV9
ASSGTKYEQF
>TRBJ2-7|TRBV27
ASSVLVAGYYEQY